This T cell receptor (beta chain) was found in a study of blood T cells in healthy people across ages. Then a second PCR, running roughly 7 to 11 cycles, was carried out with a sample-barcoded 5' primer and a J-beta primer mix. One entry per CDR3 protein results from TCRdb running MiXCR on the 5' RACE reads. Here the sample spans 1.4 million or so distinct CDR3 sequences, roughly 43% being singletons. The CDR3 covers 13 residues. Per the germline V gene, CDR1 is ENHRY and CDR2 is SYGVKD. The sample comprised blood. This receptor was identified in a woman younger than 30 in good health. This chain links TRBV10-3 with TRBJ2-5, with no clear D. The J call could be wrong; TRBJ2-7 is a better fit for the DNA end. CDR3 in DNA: TGTGCCATCAGTAGAGGCAGTCGCCGCGAGCAGTACTTC. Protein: CAISRGSRREQYF.